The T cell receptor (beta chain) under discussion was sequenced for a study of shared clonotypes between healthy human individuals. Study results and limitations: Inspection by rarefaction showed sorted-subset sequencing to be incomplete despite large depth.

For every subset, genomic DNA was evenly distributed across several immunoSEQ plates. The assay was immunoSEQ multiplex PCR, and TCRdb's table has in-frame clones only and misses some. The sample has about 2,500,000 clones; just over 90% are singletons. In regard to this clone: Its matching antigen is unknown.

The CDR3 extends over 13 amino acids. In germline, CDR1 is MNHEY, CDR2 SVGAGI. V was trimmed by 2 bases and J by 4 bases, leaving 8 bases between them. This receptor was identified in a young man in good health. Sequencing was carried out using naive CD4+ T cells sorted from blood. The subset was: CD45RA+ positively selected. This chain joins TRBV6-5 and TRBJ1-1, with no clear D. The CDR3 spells CASSYEWSTEAFF. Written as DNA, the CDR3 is TGTGCCAGCAGTTACGAGTGGAGCACTGAAGCTTTCTTT.